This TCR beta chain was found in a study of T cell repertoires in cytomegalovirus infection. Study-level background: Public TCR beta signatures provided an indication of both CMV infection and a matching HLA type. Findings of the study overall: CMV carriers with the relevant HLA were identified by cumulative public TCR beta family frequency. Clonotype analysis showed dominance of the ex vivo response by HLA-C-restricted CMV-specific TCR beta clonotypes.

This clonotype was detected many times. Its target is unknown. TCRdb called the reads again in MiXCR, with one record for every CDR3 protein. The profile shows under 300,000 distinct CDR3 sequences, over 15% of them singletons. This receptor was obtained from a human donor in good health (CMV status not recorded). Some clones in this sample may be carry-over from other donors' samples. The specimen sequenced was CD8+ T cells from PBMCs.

CDR3 sequence reads: CASSRDVLSYGYTF. CDR3 DNA: TGTGCCAGCAGCCGGGATGTTCTGAGCTATGGCTACACCTTC. The V and J genes are TRBV7-2 and TRBJ1-2; D not resolved. Trimming took off 5 bases at V and 4 bases at J, with 14 bases between the two ends. The length of the CDR3 is 14 residues. Germline assignment: CDR1 SGHTA and CDR2 FQGNSA.